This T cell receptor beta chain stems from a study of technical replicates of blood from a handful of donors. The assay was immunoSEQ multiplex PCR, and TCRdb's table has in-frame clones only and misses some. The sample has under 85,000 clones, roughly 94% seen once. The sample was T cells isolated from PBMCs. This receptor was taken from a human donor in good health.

This CDR3 reads CASSLGLAGDYEQYF. For the CDR3, the DNA is TGTGCCAGCAGCTTGGGACTAGCGGGAGACTACGAGCAGTACTTC. The chain combines TRBV5-4 with TRBJ2-7; 12 bases map to TRBD2. The trim removed 0 bases at V and 3 bases at J, leaving 1 base unmatched. In germline, CDR1 is SGHNT, CDR2 YYREEE (reference sequence). This CDR3 comprises 15 residues.